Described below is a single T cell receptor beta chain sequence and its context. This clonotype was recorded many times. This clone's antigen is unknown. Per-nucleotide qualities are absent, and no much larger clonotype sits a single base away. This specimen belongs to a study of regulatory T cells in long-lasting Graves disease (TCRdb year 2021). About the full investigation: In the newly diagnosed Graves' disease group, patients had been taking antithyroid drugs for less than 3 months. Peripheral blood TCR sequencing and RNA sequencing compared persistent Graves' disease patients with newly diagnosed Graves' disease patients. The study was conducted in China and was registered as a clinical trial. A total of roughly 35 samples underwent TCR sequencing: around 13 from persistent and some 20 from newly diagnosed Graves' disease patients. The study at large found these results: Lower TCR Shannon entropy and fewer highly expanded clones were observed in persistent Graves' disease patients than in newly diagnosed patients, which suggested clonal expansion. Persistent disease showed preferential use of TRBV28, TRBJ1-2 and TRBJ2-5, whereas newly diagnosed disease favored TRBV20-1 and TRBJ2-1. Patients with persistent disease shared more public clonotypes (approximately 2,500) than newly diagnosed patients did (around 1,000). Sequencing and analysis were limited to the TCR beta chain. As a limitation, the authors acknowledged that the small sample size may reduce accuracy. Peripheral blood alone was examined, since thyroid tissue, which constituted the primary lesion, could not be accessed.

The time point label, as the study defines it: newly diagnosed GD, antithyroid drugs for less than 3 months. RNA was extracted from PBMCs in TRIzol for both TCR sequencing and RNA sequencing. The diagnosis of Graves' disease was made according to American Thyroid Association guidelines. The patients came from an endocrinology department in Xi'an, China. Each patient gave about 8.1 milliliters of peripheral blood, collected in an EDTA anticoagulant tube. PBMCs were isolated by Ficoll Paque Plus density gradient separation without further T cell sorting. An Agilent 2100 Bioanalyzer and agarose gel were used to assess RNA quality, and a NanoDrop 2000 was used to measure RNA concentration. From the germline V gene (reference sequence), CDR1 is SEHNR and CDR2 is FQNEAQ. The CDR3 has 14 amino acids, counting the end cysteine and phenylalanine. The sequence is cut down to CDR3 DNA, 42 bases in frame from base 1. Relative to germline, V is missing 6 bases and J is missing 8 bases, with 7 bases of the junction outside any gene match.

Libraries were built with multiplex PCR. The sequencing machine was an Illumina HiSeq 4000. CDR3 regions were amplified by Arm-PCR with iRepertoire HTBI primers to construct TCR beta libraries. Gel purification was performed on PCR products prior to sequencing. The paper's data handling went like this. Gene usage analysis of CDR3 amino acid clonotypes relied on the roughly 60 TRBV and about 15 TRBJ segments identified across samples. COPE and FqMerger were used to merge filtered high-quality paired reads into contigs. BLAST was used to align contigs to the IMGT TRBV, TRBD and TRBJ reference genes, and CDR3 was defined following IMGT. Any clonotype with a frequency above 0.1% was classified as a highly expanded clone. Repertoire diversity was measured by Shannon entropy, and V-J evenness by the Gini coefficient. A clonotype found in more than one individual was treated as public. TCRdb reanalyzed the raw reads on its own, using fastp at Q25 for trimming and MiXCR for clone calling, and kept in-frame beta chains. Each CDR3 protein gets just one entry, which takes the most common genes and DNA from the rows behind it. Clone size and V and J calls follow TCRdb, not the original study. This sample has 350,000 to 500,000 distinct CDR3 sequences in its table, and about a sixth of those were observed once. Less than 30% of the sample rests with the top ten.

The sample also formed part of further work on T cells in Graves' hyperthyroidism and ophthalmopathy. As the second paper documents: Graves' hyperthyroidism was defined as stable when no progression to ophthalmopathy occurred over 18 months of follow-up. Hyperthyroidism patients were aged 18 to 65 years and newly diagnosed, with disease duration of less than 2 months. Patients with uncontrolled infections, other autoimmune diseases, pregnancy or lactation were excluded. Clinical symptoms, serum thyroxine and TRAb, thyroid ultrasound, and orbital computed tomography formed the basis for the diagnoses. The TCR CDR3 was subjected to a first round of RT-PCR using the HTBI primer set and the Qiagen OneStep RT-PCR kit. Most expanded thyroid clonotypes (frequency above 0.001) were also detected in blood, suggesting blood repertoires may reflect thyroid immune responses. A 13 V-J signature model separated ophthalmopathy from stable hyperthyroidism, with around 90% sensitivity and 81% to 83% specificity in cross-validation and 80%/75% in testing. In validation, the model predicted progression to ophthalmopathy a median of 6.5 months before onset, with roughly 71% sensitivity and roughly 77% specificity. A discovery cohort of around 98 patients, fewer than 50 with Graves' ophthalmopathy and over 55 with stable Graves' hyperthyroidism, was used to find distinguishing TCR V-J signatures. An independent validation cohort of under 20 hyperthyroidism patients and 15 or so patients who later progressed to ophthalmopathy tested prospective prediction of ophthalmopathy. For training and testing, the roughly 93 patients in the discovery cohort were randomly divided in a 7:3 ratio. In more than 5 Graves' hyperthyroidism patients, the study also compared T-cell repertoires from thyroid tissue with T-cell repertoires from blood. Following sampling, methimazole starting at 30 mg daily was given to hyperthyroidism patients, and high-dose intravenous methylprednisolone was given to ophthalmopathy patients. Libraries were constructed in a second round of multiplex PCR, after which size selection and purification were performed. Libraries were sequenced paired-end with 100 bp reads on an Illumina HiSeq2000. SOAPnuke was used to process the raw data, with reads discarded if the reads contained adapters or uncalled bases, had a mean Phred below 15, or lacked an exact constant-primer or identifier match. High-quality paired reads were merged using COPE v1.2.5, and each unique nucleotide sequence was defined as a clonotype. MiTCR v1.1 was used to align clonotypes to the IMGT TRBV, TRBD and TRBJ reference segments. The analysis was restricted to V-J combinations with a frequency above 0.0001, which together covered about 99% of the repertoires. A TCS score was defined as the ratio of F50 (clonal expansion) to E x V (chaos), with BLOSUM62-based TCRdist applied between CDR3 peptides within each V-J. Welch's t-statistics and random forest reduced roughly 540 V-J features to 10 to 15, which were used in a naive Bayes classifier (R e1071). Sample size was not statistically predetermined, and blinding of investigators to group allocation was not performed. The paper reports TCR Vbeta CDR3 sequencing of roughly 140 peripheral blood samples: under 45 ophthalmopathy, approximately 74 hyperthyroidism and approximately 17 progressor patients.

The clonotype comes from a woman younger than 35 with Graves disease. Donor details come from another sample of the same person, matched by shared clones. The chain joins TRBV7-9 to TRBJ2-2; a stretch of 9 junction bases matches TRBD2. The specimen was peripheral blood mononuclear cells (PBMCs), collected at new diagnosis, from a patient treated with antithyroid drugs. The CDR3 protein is CASRSLAGAGELFF. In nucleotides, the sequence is TGTGCCAGCAGGTCTTTAGCGGGAGCTGGGGAGCTGTTTTTT.